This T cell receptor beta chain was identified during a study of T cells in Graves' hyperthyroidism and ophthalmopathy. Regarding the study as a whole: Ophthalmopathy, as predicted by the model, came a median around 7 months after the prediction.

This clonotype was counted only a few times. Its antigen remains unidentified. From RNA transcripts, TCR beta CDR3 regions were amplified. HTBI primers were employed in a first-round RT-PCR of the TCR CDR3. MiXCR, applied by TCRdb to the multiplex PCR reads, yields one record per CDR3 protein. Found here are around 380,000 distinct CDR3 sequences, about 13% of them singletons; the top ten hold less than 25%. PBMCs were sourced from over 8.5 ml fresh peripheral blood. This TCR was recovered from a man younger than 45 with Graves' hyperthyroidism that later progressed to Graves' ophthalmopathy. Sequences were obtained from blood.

The CDR3 protein is CASSPGTGEVGSPLHF. The CDR3 DNA is TGTGCCAGCAGCCCCGGGACAGGGGAAGTTGGTTCACCCCTCCACTTT. The J gene is TRBJ1-6, the V gene TRBV7-9; 10 bases map to TRBD1. Unmatched junction bases numbered 10, after V lost 5 bases and J lost 9 bases. This CDR3 contains 16 residues. From germline, CDR1 is SEHNR and CDR2 FQNEAQ (reference sequence).